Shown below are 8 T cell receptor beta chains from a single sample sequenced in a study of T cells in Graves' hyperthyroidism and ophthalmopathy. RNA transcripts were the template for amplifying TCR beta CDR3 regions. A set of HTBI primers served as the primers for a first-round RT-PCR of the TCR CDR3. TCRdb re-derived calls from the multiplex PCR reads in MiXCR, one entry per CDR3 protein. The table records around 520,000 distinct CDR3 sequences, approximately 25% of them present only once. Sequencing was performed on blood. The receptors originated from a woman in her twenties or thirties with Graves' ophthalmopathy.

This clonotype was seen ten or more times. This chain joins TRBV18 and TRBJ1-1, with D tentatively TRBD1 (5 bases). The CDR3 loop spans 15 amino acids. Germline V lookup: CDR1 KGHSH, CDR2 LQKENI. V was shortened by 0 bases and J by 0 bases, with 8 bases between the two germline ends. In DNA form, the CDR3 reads TGTGCCAGCTCACCACCGGACACCTTGAACACTGAAGCTTTCTTT. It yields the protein CASSPPDTLNTEAFF.

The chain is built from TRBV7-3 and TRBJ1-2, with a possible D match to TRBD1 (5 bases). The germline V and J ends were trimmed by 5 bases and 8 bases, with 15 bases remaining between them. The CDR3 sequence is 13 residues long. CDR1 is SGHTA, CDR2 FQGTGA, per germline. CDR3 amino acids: CASSPAGGFGYTF. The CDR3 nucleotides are TGTGCCAGCAGCCCCGCCGGGGGTTTCGGCTACACCTTC.

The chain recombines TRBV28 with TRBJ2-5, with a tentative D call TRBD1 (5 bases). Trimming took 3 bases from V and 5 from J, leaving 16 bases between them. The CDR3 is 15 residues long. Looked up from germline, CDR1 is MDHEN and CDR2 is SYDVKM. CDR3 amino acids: CASSLSRAGQETQYF. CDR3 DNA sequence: TGTGCCAGCAGTTTGTCTCGGGCAGGGCAGGAGACCCAGTACTTC.

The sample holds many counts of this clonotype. The CDR3 reads CASNMGGTYEQYF. CDR3 sequence (DNA): TGTGCCAGTAACATGGGAGGAACCTACGAGCAGTACTTC. The chain joins TRBV19 to TRBJ2-7; D perhaps matches TRBD2 (6 bases). The CDR3 consists of 13 residues. The V end lost 7 bases, the J end lost 2 bases, and 12 bases lay between the germline ends. The germline V gene encodes CDR1 LNHDA and CDR2 SQIVND (reference sequence).

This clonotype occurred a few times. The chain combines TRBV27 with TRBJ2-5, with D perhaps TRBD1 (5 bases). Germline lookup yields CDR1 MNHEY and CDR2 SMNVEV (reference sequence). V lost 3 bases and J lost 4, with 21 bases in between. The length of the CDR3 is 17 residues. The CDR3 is CASSFRNPATVTETQYF. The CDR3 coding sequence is TGTGCCAGCAGTTTCCGCAATCCGGCGACAGTAACAGAGACCCAGTACTTC.

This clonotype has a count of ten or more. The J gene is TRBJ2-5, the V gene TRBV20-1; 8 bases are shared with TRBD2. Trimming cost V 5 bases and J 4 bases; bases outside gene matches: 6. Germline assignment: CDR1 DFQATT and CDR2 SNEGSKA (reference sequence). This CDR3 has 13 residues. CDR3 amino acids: CSAGTSRAETQYF. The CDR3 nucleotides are TGCAGTGCTGGGACTAGTAGGGCAGAGACCCAGTACTTC.

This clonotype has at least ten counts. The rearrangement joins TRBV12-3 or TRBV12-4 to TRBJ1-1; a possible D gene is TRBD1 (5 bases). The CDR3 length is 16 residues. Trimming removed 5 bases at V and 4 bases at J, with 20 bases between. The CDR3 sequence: CASSPLVYGGTTEAFF. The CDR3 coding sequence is TGTGCCAGCAGTCCCCTAGTGTATGGGGGAACCACTGAAGCTTTCTTT.

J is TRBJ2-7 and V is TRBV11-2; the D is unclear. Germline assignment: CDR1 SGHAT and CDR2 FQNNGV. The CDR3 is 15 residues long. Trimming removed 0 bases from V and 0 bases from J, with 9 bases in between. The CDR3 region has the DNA TGTGCCAGCAGCTTAGACAGTCACTTCTCCTACGAGCAGTACTTC. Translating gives CASSLDSHFSYEQYF.